This T cell receptor (beta chain) was recorded in a study of beta chain features in type 1 diabetes (dated by TCRdb to 2016 to 2019). Background on the whole study: Mean age, gender distribution, total cell number and subset yield were not different between patients and healthy donors. Whereas all 30 or so donors provided naive and central memory subsets, regulatory and stem cell-like memory subsets were isolated from just 8 patients and roughly eight healthy donors. In the study, TCRB repertoires of sorted circulating CD4+ T cell subsets from recently diagnosed type 1 diabetes patients were compared with those of matched healthy donors. A total of under 120,000,000 sorted cells were examined across all samples, and RNA yield correlated strongly with the number of cells per subset. General conclusions and limits of the study: Because small numbers of individuals were included in the HLA sub-analyses, any influence of HLA type on TCRB rearrangement was left unresolved. PCR may preferentially amplify shorter templates, but because patient and control samples were amplified and corrected together, any resulting skew would affect both groups equally. Because cDNA was sequenced instead of genomic DNA, highly expressing activated cells could be over-represented, though the groups showed no difference in activation or CD3 levels. Fewer insertions and more nucleotide deletions at VDJ recombination sites were observed in patients with type 1 diabetes, implying thymic rearrangement abnormalities. The naive, central memory and regulatory TCRB repertoires appeared to resemble one another more closely among patients than among healthy donors. Type 1 diabetes patients showed a moderate but significant shortening of TCRB CDR3 length in all four CD4+ subsets.

A single peripheral blood draw of around 120 mL on average was collected from each donor into heparinised tubes. Naive, central memory, regulatory and stem cell-like memory CD4+ T cells were sorted on a BD FACSAria II using a panel including CD45RO, CCR7, CD25, CD127, CD95 and CD27. A purity above 98% was achieved for all sorted populations. Right away, PBMCs were isolated by Lymphoprep density gradient centrifugation and were stained directly, with no culture step. To minimize batch effects, samples were stained and sorted in pairs, one healthy donor with one patient per experiment. There are a few counts of this clone. This receptor's antigen is unknown. No clone much larger than this one lies a single base away; base qualities are absent. The CDR3 runs 15 residues from the cysteine to the phenylalanine. Left in the record is the CDR3 DNA by itself, 45 bases read in frame from the first base. As encoded in the germline V gene (reference sequence), CDR1 is SGHNT while CDR2 is YYREEE. Cut back by 0 bases and 5 bases, the V and J ends lie 11 bases apart.

The High Capacity cDNA Reverse Transcription Kit was used to reverse transcribe all of the isolated RNA, meaning that expressed TCRB transcripts were what got sequenced. Deep immunoSEQ sequencing was applied to naive, central memory and regulatory T cell samples, giving an average of around 3.4 million total reads per sample. Sorted cells were lysed in RLT buffer, and RNA was extracted using DNase-treated RNeasy Micro or Mini kits according to cell number. Each cell subset was processed on its own to prevent cross-contamination, while patient and healthy donor samples were processed together. Using the immunoSEQ multiplex PCR, TCRB sequences were amplified from cDNA into 87-bp fragments spanning the CDR3 region. The amplicons were sequenced using the Illumina HiSeq platform. The authors' analysis ran thus. Synthetic template baselines were used to correct PCR bias computationally, reads within Hamming distance 2 were collapsed, and singletons that could not be merged were discarded. Reads were aligned against IMGT to assign V, D and J genes, CDR3 length and insertions or deletions at six rearrangement sites. Within each subset, clonotype counts were normalized to the number of sorted cells before true diversity and Gini coefficients were calculated with the tcR R package. Repertoire sharing was quantified using the overlap coefficient calculated on TCRB nucleotide sequences. The immuneACCESS repertoire file appears here via TCRdb, limited to in-frame rearrangements. These files lack a portion of the clones; in checked studies, under half of the deficit traces to unresolved V genes, and the cause of the others is not known. Clone size and V and J calls were adopted from that table, with D and trimming inferred from the DNA. The sample includes approximately 150,000 clones, with over 8% observed a single time. About 0.6% of the sample rests with the top ten.

The receptor was derived from a woman aged 40 to 49 in good health. The rearrangement joined TRBV5-4 to TRBJ2-2; perhaps TRBD1 is the D gene, with 5 bases matching. Sequencing was done on a sample of central memory CD4+ T cells from blood. In nucleotide form, the sequence is TGTGCCAGCAGCTTGGGGGGCCGTAGTACCGGGGAGCTGTTTTTT. Its translation is CASSLGGRSTGELFF.